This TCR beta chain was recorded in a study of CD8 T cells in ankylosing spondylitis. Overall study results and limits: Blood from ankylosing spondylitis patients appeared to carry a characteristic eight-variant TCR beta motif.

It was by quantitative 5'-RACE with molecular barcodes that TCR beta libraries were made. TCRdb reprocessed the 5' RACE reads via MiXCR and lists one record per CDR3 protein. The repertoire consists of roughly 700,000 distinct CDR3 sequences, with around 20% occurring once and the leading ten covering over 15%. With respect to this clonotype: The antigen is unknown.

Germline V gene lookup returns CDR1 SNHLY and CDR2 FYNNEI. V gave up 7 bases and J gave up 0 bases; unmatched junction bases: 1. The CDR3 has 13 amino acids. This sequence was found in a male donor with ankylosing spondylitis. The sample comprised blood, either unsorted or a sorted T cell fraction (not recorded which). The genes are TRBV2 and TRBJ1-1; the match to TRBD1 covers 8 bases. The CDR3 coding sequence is TGTGCCAGCAAGGACAGGGTGAACACTGAAGCTTTCTTT. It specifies CASKDRVNTEAFF. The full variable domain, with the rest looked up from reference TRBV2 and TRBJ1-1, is EPEVTQTPSHQVTQMGQEVILRCVPISNHLYFYWYRQILGQKVEFLVSFYNNEISEKSEIFDDQFSVERPDGSNFTLKIRSTKLEDSAMYFCASKDRVNTEAFFGQGTRLTVV.